Listed below are T cell receptor beta chains from one sample, sequenced in a study of blood T cell repertoires in COVID-19. Only in-frame clones appear in the TCRdb table, and some are missing; sequencing was by immunoSEQ multiplex PCR. The table has under 200,000 clones, about 88% seen once; the top ten hold about 5.6%. The specimen sequenced was peripheral blood. Every receptor here comes from a woman in her forties or fifties with COVID-19, enrolled during active disease. The CDR3 runs from the conserved cysteine through the conserved F or W. A D gene is named only where the DNA matches it firmly. Only some rows state a clone size, as once, few, many or a class for expanded clones.

j_gene,d_gene,v_gene,abundance,CDR3aa,CDR3nt
TRBJ2-2,-,TRBV24-1,few,CATSAENIELFF,TGTGCCACCAGTGCCGAAAACATCGAGCTGTTTTTT
TRBJ1-6,-,TRBV30,-,CACWEAGHNSPLHF,TGTGCCTGCTGGGAGGCAGGGCATAATTCACCCCTCCACTTT
TRBJ1-2,TRBD1,TRBV7-2,once,CASSSDRGGGGYTF,TGTGCCAGCAGCAGCGACAGGGGTGGAGGAGGCTACACCTTC
TRBJ1-5,-,TRBV15,-,CATSSFGQPQHF,TGTGCCACCAGCAGTTTCGGTCAGCCCCAGCATTTT
TRBJ2-3,TRBD2,TRBV3-1/TRBV3-2,-,CASSQQRGSTDTQYF,TGTGCCAGCAGCCAGCAGCGGGGGTCCACAGATACGCAGTATTTT
TRBJ2-7,TRBD1,TRBV19,-,CASSHGTASYEQYF,TGTGCCAGTAGCCACGGGACAGCTTCCTACGAGCAGTACTTC
TRBJ2-1,-,TRBV3-1/TRBV3-2,-,CASSPIRGVDNEQFF,TGTGCCAGCAGCCCCATTCGCGGGGTGGACAATGAGCAGTTCTTC
TRBJ1-6,TRBD1,TRBV27,-,CASSSGTGRNNSPLHF,TGTGCCAGCAGTTCGGGGACAGGGCGGAATAATTCACCCCTCCACTTT
TRBJ2-3,-,TRBV29-1,-,CSVDQGTDTQYF,TGCAGCGTCGACCAGGGCACAGATACGCAGTATTTT
TRBJ1-1,-,TRBV3-1/TRBV3-2,-,CASSQTGGTAFF,TGTGCCAGCAGCCAGACCGGGGGGACCGCTTTCTTT
TRBJ1-3,TRBD1,TRBV28,-,CASSSGTGGPGNTIYF,TGTGCCAGCAGCTCTGGGACAGGGGGTCCAGGAAACACCATATATTTT
TRBJ2-3,-,TRBV9,-,CASSVRSVASTDTQYF,TGTGCCAGCAGCGTACGGAGTGTCGCTAGCACAGATACGCAGTATTTT
TRBJ2-3,TRBD2,TRBV5-1,-,CASSLEPSGGTDTQYF,TGCGCCAGCAGCTTGGAACCTAGCGGGGGCACAGATACGCAGTATTTT
TRBJ2-5,TRBD2,TRBV6-6,-,CASSPKRLAGAARETQYF,TGTGCCAGCAGTCCCAAAAGACTAGCGGGGGCCGCCCGGGAGACCCAGTACTTC
TRBJ1-1,TRBD1,TRBV18,-,CASSPPMGQGARTEAFF,TGTGCCAGCTCACCACCTATGGGACAGGGGGCGCGAACTGAAGCTTTCTTT
TRBJ2-3,-,TRBV7-2,-,CASSSGVRANTDTQYF,TGTGCCAGCAGTTCAGGGGTCAGGGCGAATACAGATACGCAGTATTTT
TRBJ1-2,-,TRBV5-5,-,CASSLVLSGSVGGYTF,TGTGCCAGCAGCTTGGTGCTCTCCGGGAGCGTTGGTGGCTACACCTTC
TRBJ2-1,TRBD2,TRBV13,-,CASSLLSRGGSYNEQFF,TGTGCCAGCAGCTTACTGAGCCGGGGGGGCTCCTACAATGAGCAGTTCTTC
TRBJ2-2,TRBD1,TRBV27,once,CASSLSGTGFQSGELFF,TGTGCCAGCAGTTTATCCGGGACAGGGTTCCAAAGCGGGGAGCTGTTTTTT
TRBJ2-1,TRBD1,TRBV6-5,few,CASRTGTEYNEQFF,TGTGCCAGTCGAACCGGGACAGAATACAATGAGCAGTTCTTC
TRBJ1-5,-,TRBV10-3,-,CAISEGVGEGAQHF,TGTGCCATCAGTGAAGGGGTGGGGGAGGGAGCCCAGCATTTT
TRBJ1-1,-,TRBV19,-,CASSIDHGNTEAFF,TGTGCCAGTAGTATAGATCACGGTAACACTGAAGCTTTCTTT
TRBJ1-2,-,TRBV12-3/TRBV12-4,once,CASSPVGYGYTF,TGTGCCAGCAGTCCAGTTGGTTACGGCTACACCTTC
TRBJ2-3,-,TRBV7-6,-,CASSLGDAGSTDTQYF,TGTGCCAGCAGCTTAGGTGACGCGGGGAGCACAGATACGCAGTATTTT
TRBJ1-6,-,TRBV23-1,-,CASSQSSHSSYNSPLHF,TGCGCCAGCAGTCAAAGCTCCCATAGCTCCTATAATTCACCCCTCCACTTT
TRBJ1-5,-,TRBV2,-,CASGGEGSGNQPQHF,TGTGCCAGCGGGGGCGAGGGCTCCGGCAATCAGCCCCAGCATTTT
TRBJ1-5,-,TRBV7-2,-,CASSAGLPSAPQHF,TGTGCCAGCAGCGCGGGACTGCCCTCGGCGCCCCAGCATTTT
TRBJ2-7,TRBD2,TRBV4-2,-,CASSHVSTGTSPTF,TGTGCCAGCAGCCATGTGTCAACCGGGACTAGCCCTACCTTC
TRBJ2-7,-,TRBV28,few,CASSLKGGEQYF,TGTGCCAGCAGTTTAAAAGGAGGCGAGCAGTACTTC
TRBJ1-6,TRBD1,TRBV5-1,-,CASSLTGGDYNSPLHF,TGCGCCAGCAGCTTGACAGGGGGCGACTATAATTCACCCCTCCACTTT
TRBJ2-1,TRBD2,TRBV4-2,-,CASSQDRLADNEQFF,TGTGCCAGCAGCCAAGATCGACTAGCGGACAATGAGCAGTTCTTC
TRBJ1-5,-,TRBV6-2/TRBV6-3,-,CASSPKDRLPQHF,TGTGCCAGCAGCCCGAAGGACAGACTACCCCAGCATTTT
TRBJ1-1,-,TRBV2,-,CASITGWNTEAFF,TGTGCCAGCATCACGGGGTGGAACACTGAAGCTTTCTTT
TRBJ1-3,-,TRBV7-8,-,CASSTARDNGNTIYF,TGTGCCAGCAGTACCGCCCGAGATAACGGAAACACCATATATTTT
TRBJ2-6,TRBD1,TRBV13,-,CASSLGLPGQTSGANVLTF,TGTGCCAGCAGCTTAGGCCTCCCGGGACAGACCTCTGGGGCCAACGTCCTGACTTTC
TRBJ2-7,-,TRBV10-3,-,CAIRRAPGIDEQYF,TGTGCCATCAGGCGAGCACCGGGTATCGACGAGCAGTACTTC
TRBJ2-7,-,TRBV7-2,-,CASSRYLRSYEQYF,TGTGCCAGCAGCCGTTACCTCCGGTCCTACGAGCAGTACTTC
TRBJ1-2,TRBD1,TRBV5-1,-,CASSSGQGNGNLGYTF,TGCGCCAGCAGCTCGGGACAGGGAAACGGTAACCTTGGCTACACCTTC
TRBJ1-2,-,TRBV11-3,once,CASSSDMGATNYGYTF,TGTGCCAGCAGCTCTGACATGGGTGCCACTAACTATGGCTACACCTTC
TRBJ2-1,TRBD2,TRBV28,-,CASSSLAGTSRGHFF,TGTGCCAGCAGTTCACTAGCGGGGACGTCCCGTGGTCATTTCTTC
TRBJ2-2,TRBD1,TRBV9,few,CASSANRGRDTGELFF,TGTGCCAGCAGCGCAAACAGGGGTCGCGACACCGGGGAGCTGTTTTTT
TRBJ2-1,-,TRBV6-2/TRBV6-3,-,CASSYVPNNEQFF,TGTGCCAGCAGTTACGTTCCAAACAATGAGCAGTTCTTC
TRBJ2-1,-,TRBV7-2,-,CASSLVGTTNEQFF,TGTGCCAGCAGCTTAGTTGGGACAACGAATGAGCAGTTCTTC
TRBJ2-1,TRBD2,TRBV3-1/TRBV3-2,-,CASSHGGWGNEQFF,TGTGCCAGCAGCCACGGGGGGTGGGGAAATGAGCAGTTCTTC
TRBJ1-1,TRBD1,TRBV12-5,-,CASGLGTGNLNTEAFF,TGTGCTAGTGGTTTGGGGACAGGAAACCTGAACACTGAAGCTTTCTTT
TRBJ1-1,TRBD1,TRBV30,-,CAWGTGGGYTEAFF,TGTGCCTGGGGGACAGGGGGCGGATATACTGAAGCTTTCTTT
TRBJ2-3,-,TRBV5-4,once,CASSLRGTDTQYF,TGTGCCAGCAGCCTTCGCGGCACAGATACGCAGTATTTT
TRBJ1-1,-,TRBV29-1,-,CSVASGGNTEAFF,TGCAGCGTTGCCTCCGGGGGGAACACTGAAGCTTTCTTT
TRBJ2-5,TRBD2,TRBV5-1,-,CASSAPGLAQETQYF,TGCGCCAGCAGCGCACCGGGACTAGCGCAAGAGACCCAGTACTTC